This T cell receptor delta chain was identified during a study of Vδ1+ human thymocytes. Study-wide points: Highly polyclonal TRG and TRD repertoires with Gaussian CDR3 length distributions appeared in thymus. Unlike peripheral blood Vdelta1+ controls, thymic delta-chain sequences included 15% to 25% Vdelta2 and few Vdelta3. Donors shared many TRG clonotypes but few TRD clonotypes.

Regarding this clone: Its antigen is currently unknown. This may come from a read error, since a much larger clone is one base off. The same CDR3 also results from other DNA sequences found in this sample.

Extracted RNA was reverse transcribed into cDNA. The CDR3 regions were amplified by multiplex PCR from V-gene primers to a constant-region primer. TCRdb made new clone calls on the multiplex PCR reads using CATT. The repertoire holds 24,000 or so delta-chain clones, with approximately 32% as singletons. The sorted cells were CD3+ Vdelta1+ Vdelta2- thymocytes from alphabeta-depleted thymus. Vdelta1+ thymocyte sorts reached between roughly 98% and 99.6% purity. Per germline, CDR1 TSWWSYY and CDR2 QGS. The CDR3 has 20 amino acids. Trimming left V 1 base short and J 1 base short, with 25 bases between. This rearrangement joins TRDV1 to TRDJ1; tentatively, D is TRDD2 (7 bases). The material sequenced was Vdelta1+ gamma-delta thymocytes from the thymus. The subset: FACS-sorted CD3+ TCRalphabeta- TCRVdelta1+ TCRVdelta2- thymocytes. This receptor was obtained from a boy less than two years old who had congenital heart surgery. CDR3 in amino acids: CALGEPFLVGTGLRTDKLIF. CDR3 coding DNA: TGTGCTCTTGGGGAACCCTTCCTTGTGGGGACTGGGTTGCGCACCGATAAACTCATCTTT.